The following is a T cell receptor beta chain sequence with its context. Repertoires were generated with immunoSEQ multiplex PCR, while TCRdb's copy carries only in-frame clones and drops some. Among roughly 68,000 clones listed, around 95% were seen once. V was cut by 1 base and J by 4 bases, with 10 bases left in between. The CDR3 sequence is 15 residues long. Germline V lookup: CDR1 SNHLY, CDR2 FYNNEI. Sample: PBMCs. The receptor's source is a man aged 35 to 55 with rheumatoid arthritis. The chain joins TRBV2 to TRBJ1-4; D is perhaps TRBD1 (5 bases). This CDR3 is CASSEVRQFNEKLFF. The CDR3, as DNA: TGTGCCAGCAGTGAAGTTCGACAGTTTAATGAAAAACTGTTTTTT.